These 17 T cell receptor beta chains were sequenced from one sample in a study of CD8+ T cells in alopecia areata. Extracted RNA was reverse transcribed, and the resulting cDNA served as sequencing template. The protocol was immunoSEQ multiplex PCR, while the TCRdb copy is restricted to in-frame clones and leaves out a portion. The sample lists approximately 140,000 clones, about 87% occurring once. The specimen was CD8+ T cells sorted from blood, collected at week 0. The receptors here all came from a human donor with alopecia areata.

In this sample, this clone turned up once. The chain has TRBV28 and TRBJ1-6; D is undetermined. Trimming took off 9 bases at V and 0 bases at J, with 12 bases between the two ends. The CDR3 covers 15 residues. CDR1 is MDHEN, CDR2 SYDVKM, per germline. The CDR3 here is CASTWGGSYNSPLHF. Written as DNA, the CDR3 is TGTGCCAGTACGTGGGGAGGCTCCTATAATTCACCCCTCCACTTT.

This sequence joins TRBV7-9 and TRBJ1-2; the D gene is possibly TRBD1 (5 bases). CDR3 length equals 17 residues. CDR1 is SEHNR, CDR2 FQNEAQ, per germline (reference sequence). Trimming removed 1 base from V and 2 bases from J, with 17 bases in between. The CDR3 DNA follows: TGTGCCAGCAGCTTAGAGAGTTCGTTCAGGGACAACTATGGCTACACCTTC. It codes for CASSLESSFRDNYGYTF.

The genes are TRBV9 and TRBJ2-1; D may match TRBD1 or TRBD2 (6 bases each). The CDR3 length is 15 residues. Germline CDR1 SGDLS, CDR2 YYNGEE. V lost 3 bases to trimming and J lost 1 base, with 11 bases between them. The CDR3 region has the DNA TGTGCCAGCAGCGGTGTAGGGGGGTCCTACAATGAGCAGTTCTTC. It codes for CASSGVGGSYNEQFF.

The table lists this clone with a count of one. This CDR3 reads CASSEATAGGREQFF. The DNA for the CDR3 is TGTGCCAGCAGTGAAGCGACAGCGGGAGGACGCGAGCAGTTCTTC. The chain uses TRBV2 and TRBJ2-1, with 9 bases that match TRBD2. Trimming at V came to 0 bases and at J to 10 bases, leaving 7 bases not matched to a gene. The germline V gene encodes CDR1 SNHLY and CDR2 FYNNEI. CDR3 size: 15 residues.

The chain is built from TRBV6-6 and TRBJ1-5; no definite D call. The germline V gene has CDR1 MNHNY and CDR2 SVGAGI (reference sequence). V dropped 2 bases and J dropped 0 bases, with 8 bases sitting between them. CDR3 size: 15 residues. The CDR3 DNA sequence: TGTGCCAGCAGTTACGTGCAGCATAGCAATCAGCCCCAGCATTTT. Residues: CASSYVQHSNQPQHF.

The genes are TRBV29-1 and TRBJ2-5; D unresolved. Trimming removed 5 bases at V and 4 bases at J, with 11 bases between. Germline lookup yields CDR1 SQVTM and CDR2 ANQGSEA. CDR3 size: 12 residues. In nucleotides, the CDR3 is TGCAGCGTTCTGGCTACCGGAGAGACCCAGTACTTC. Protein sequence: CSVLATGETQYF.

This clone was seen more than once but under ten times. The chain employs TRBV19 and TRBJ2-1; D may correspond to TRBD1 or TRBD2 (5 bases each). Trimming left V 5 bases short and J 9 bases short, with 11 bases between. Per germline, CDR1 LNHDA and CDR2 SQIVND (reference sequence). CDR3 length: 12 residues. The CDR3 sequence: CASSSSGSEQFF. In DNA, the CDR3 is TGTGCCAGTAGTTCCTCAGGGAGTGAGCAGTTCTTC.

The chain combines TRBV29-1 with TRBJ1-1; D gene ambiguous. The CDR3 contains 13 residues. V was shortened by 3 bases and J by 2 bases, with 10 bases between the two germline ends. Germline V gene lookup returns CDR1 SQVTM and CDR2 ANQGSEA. CDR3 in DNA: TGCAGCGTTGACGGAGAACTCAACACTGAAGCTTTCTTT. As protein: CSVDGELNTEAFF.

This chain joins TRBV5-6 and TRBJ1-2; D call uncertain. From germline, CDR1 is SGHDT and CDR2 YYEEEE. The CDR3 has 15 amino acids. With 0 bases removed from V and 6 bases from J, the gap between germline ends came to 15 bases. CDR3 DNA: TGTGCCAGCAGCTTGGTGTCAGCGGGCGCGGATGGCTACACCTTC. Translation: CASSLVSAGADGYTF.

This sequence joins TRBV5-1 and TRBJ2-7; the D gene could be TRBD1 or TRBD2 (5 bases each). The V end lost 1 base, the J end lost 3 bases, and 11 bases lay between the germline ends. Germline lookup yields CDR1 SGHRS and CDR2 YFSETQ. The CDR3 runs to 14 residues. CDR3 nucleotide sequence: TGCGCCAGCAGCTTGAGGGGAGAAAGCTACGAGCAGTACTTC. Its protein product is CASSLRGESYEQYF.

This chain joins TRBV5-1 and TRBJ2-3; perhaps TRBD1 as D (5 bases). CDR1 and CDR2 (germline): SGHRS, YFSETQ. There are 14 residues in the CDR3. V shed 0 bases and J shed 4 bases, with 9 bases lying between them. This CDR3 is CASSLGQPPDTQYF. The CDR3 coding sequence is TGCGCCAGCAGCTTGGGACAGCCCCCAGATACGCAGTATTTT.

The V gene is TRBV6-5, the J gene TRBJ1-2; 8 positions agree with TRBD1. V lost 6 bases to trimming and J lost 5 bases; unmatched junction nucleotides: 8. This CDR3 spans 14 amino acids. Germline CDR1 and CDR2: MNHEY and SVGAGI. This chain's CDR3 is CASSPGTGFYGYTF. The CDR3 DNA follows: TGTGCCAGCAGCCCGGGGACAGGATTTTATGGCTACACCTTC.

The chain combines TRBV10-2 with TRBJ1-1; D ambiguous. V was trimmed by 10 bases and J by 2 bases, leaving 11 bases between them. CDR3 size: 12 residues. In germline, CDR1 is WSHSY, CDR2 SAAADI. The CDR3 nucleotides are TGCGCCACCCTAGCGGGTAACACTGAAGCTTTCTTT. Its protein is CATLAGNTEAFF.

The gene calls are TRBV2 and TRBJ1-2, with D possibly matching TRBD1 (5 bases). CDR1 SNHLY and CDR2 FYNNEI come from the germline V gene. The CDR3 runs 14 residues. Trimming stripped 1 base from V and 7 bases from J, with 13 bases between. The CDR3 is CASSEEGTLVGYTF. As DNA, the CDR3 is TGTGCCAGCAGTGAAGAAGGGACGTTGGTTGGCTACACCTTC.

The chain carries TRBV7-2 and TRBJ2-7, with a weak D call TRBD2 (6 bases). This CDR3 is built from 12 residues. Germline values: CDR1 SGHTA, CDR2 FQGNSA. V was clipped by 5 bases and J by 7 bases, with 12 bases between them. CDR3 bases: TGTGCCAGCAGCCCGTGGGGGGATGAGCAGTACTTC. The encoded protein is CASSPWGDEQYF.

A note on this clone: The sample contains more than one DNA sequence encoding this CDR3. The J gene is TRBJ2-1, the V gene TRBV27; TRBD2 matches 8 bases. With V trimmed by 5 bases and J by 1 base, 1 base remained unmatched. Germline values: CDR1 MNHEY, CDR2 SMNVEV (reference sequence). The CDR3 is made up of 14 amino acids. The CDR3 here is CASSTGGSYNEQFF. Here the CDR3 DNA reads TGTGCCAGCAGTACGGGGGGGTCCTACAATGAGCAGTTCTTC.

This chain joins TRBV30 and TRBJ1-2; D is possibly TRBD1 (5 bases). With 0 bases removed from V and 4 bases from J, the gap between germline ends came to 12 bases. The CDR3 contains 14 residues. Germline V gene sequence: CDR1 GTSNPN, CDR2 SVGIG (reference sequence). CDR3 loop: CAWSVLGGIYGYTF. As DNA, the CDR3 is TGTGCCTGGAGTGTACTTGGGGGTATCTATGGCTACACCTTC.